One and the same sample provided the 23 T cell receptor beta chains below, sequenced in a study of blood T cell repertoires in COVID-19. The protocol was immunoSEQ multiplex PCR, while the TCRdb copy is restricted to in-frame clones and leaves out a portion. Of around 190,000 clones detected, approximately 84% appear once; the ten largest clones hold almost 5%. What was sequenced was peripheral blood. Source of these receptors: a woman of 80 years or more with acute or convalescent COVID-19.

The sample holds a few counts of this clone. The rearrangement joins TRBV9 to TRBJ1-6, with a possible D match to TRBD1 (5 bases). Trimming removed 1 base from V and 6 bases from J, with 17 bases in between. This CDR3 is built from 17 residues. From germline, CDR1 is SGDLS and CDR2 YYNGEE. CDR3 coding DNA: TGTGCCAGCAGCGTATTTGGAGGGGCCGGAACTAATTCACCCCTCCACTTT. Encoded protein: CASSVFGGAGTNSPLHF.

The chain recombines TRBV28 with TRBJ1-6, with D possibly TRBD1 on 5 matching bases. The CDR3 sequence is 14 residues long. Trimming cost V 7 bases and J 5 bases, with 12 bases left between them. Germline V gene data show CDR1 as MDHEN and CDR2 as SYDVKM. CDR3 sequence (DNA): TGTGCCAGCACCTGGGGCTTGGATAATTCACCCCTCCACTTT. This codes for CASTWGLDNSPLHF.

The chain carries TRBV4-3 and TRBJ1-3; no clear D. Trimming removed 0 bases from V and 0 bases from J, with 9 bases in between. Germline CDR1 is LGHNA and CDR2 is YSLEER. This CDR3 spans 16 amino acids. CDR3 region: CASSQDYSISGNTIYF. CDR3 sequence (DNA): TGCGCCAGCAGCCAAGATTATAGCATCTCTGGAAACACCATATATTTT.

V is TRBV5-6 and J is TRBJ1-1; D is unresolved. V gave up 0 bases and J gave up 0 bases, with 12 bases separating them. Germline V gene lookup returns CDR1 SGHDT and CDR2 YYEEEE. The CDR3 is 16 residues long. The CDR3 loop is CASSLGSGTMNTEAFF. The CDR3 DNA reads TGTGCCAGCAGCTTGGGATCAGGAACCATGAACACTGAAGCTTTCTTT.

This chain joins TRBV4-3 and TRBJ2-7, with 7 bases aligning to TRBD2. This CDR3 comprises 15 residues. The V gene end was trimmed by 4 bases and the J gene end by 1 base; junction bases not matched to a gene: 7. Germline V CDR1 and CDR2: LGHNA, YSLEER. The CDR3 bases are TGCGCCAGCAGCCTCGCCGGAGCGGGGTCCTACGAGCAGTACTTC. This codes for CASSLAGAGSYEQYF.

The genes are TRBV4-3 and TRBJ2-7; 11 bases agree with TRBD2. The CDR3 is 16 amino acids. CDR1 and CDR2 from the germline V gene are LGHNA and YSLEER. With V trimmed by 4 bases and J by 3 bases, 8 bases remained unmatched. The CDR3 bases are TGCGCCAGCAGCCTTTATAGCGGGAGGGAATACTACGAGCAGTACTTC. Translating gives CASSLYSGREYYEQYF.

Remarks on this clone: This CDR3 is also generated by other DNA sequences in the sample. The genes are TRBV19 and TRBJ1-5; perhaps TRBD1 as D (5 bases). Per the germline V gene, CDR1 is LNHDA and CDR2 is SQIVND (reference sequence). V was shortened by 3 bases and J by 2 bases, with 8 bases between the two germline ends. The CDR3 runs 14 residues. The chain's CDR3 is CASSIREGNQPQHF. CDR3 DNA: TGTGCCAGTAGTATCAGGGAGGGCAATCAGCCCCAGCATTTT. The full variable domain, with the rest looked up from reference TRBV19 and TRBJ1-5, is DGGITQSPKYLFRKEGQNVTLSCEQNLNHDAMYWYRQDPGQGLRLIYYSQIVNDFQKGDIAEGYSVSREKKESFPLTVTSAQKNPTAFYLCASSIREGNQPQHFGDGTRLSIL.

The count of this clone is one. For the CDR3, the DNA is TGCAGTGCTAGTAGAGACAGGGGACCCAATCAGCCCCAGCATTTT. It codes for CSASRDRGPNQPQHF. The chain combines TRBV20-1 with TRBJ1-5, with 8 positions matching TRBD1. V lost 3 bases and J lost 3; bases outside the gene matches: 7. The CDR3 spans 15 residues. Germline values: CDR1 DFQATT, CDR2 SNEGSKA (reference sequence).

V usage is TRBV4-3 and J usage is TRBJ2-1; TRBD2 aligns across 7 bases. The CDR3 consists of 16 residues. Germline CDR1 reads LGHNA; CDR2 reads YSLEER. V gave up 4 bases and J gave up 3 bases; unmatched junction bases: 9. CDR3 bases: TGCGCCAGCAGCCTCCAGCGGGGCCGCGACTACAATGAGCAGTTCTTC. Translating it yields CASSLQRGRDYNEQFF.

The chain links TRBV10-2 to TRBJ2-3, with D unresolved. Germline values: CDR1 WSHSY, CDR2 SAAADI. The CDR3 totals 13 residues. The V and J ends lost 1 base and 4 bases respectively, with 6 bases between them. The CDR3 region has the DNA TGCGCCAGCAGTGAGTTCTGGCCAGATACGCAGTATTTT. This gives the protein CASSEFWPDTQYF.

The chain carries TRBV4-1 and TRBJ2-3, with 10 bases that match TRBD2. Losses at the gene ends were 1 base for V and 3 bases for J; bases not matched to a gene: 4. This CDR3 region has 16 residues. Germline loops: CDR1 MGHRA, CDR2 YSYEKL. CDR3 nucleotide sequence: TGCGCCAGCAGCCAAGGAACTAGCGGGACAACAGATACGCAGTATTTT. Residues: CASSQGTSGTTDTQYF.

The rearrangement links TRBV6-5 to TRBJ1-5; D may be TRBD1 (6 bases). Germline V CDR1 and CDR2: MNHEY, SVGAGI. V gave up 8 bases and J gave up 5 bases, with 13 bases separating them. The CDR3 covers 13 residues. In DNA, the CDR3 is TGTGCCAGCTCCCAGGGGTACTATCAGCCCCAGCATTTT. It yields the protein CASSQGYYQPQHF.

This clone was found a few times. The J gene is TRBJ1-5, the V gene TRBV3-1 (or the pseudogene TRBV3-2); a weak D match, TRBD1 (6 bases). The CDR3 consists of 14 residues. CDR1 is LGHDT and CDR2 is YNNKEL in the germline V gene (reference sequence). Between the trimmed V and J ends, which lost 4 bases and 6 bases, there was a span of 13 bases. The CDR3 bases are TGTGCCAGCAGCCCATGGGAGGGGGTTCAGCCCCAGCATTTT. Its protein product is CASSPWEGVQPQHF.

This clone was picked up a small number of times. The J gene is TRBJ1-3, the V gene TRBV2, with D perhaps matching TRBD1 (6 bases). CDR1 and CDR2 (germline): SNHLY, FYNNEI. The CDR3 spans 18 residues. V was pared by 6 bases and J by 0 bases, with 21 bases between. The CDR3 DNA reads as TGTGCCAGCAGCCTACAGGGTCTGGTTGGTAACTCTGGAAACACCATATATTTT. This sequence encodes CASSLQGLVGNSGNTIYF.

The J gene is TRBJ2-7, the V gene TRBV9; 9 positions agree with TRBD1. The J segment lost 1 base and the V segment lost 3 bases, leaving 5 bases of the junction unmatched. The CDR3 runs to 15 residues. The V gene's germline CDR1 is SGDLS and CDR2 YYNGEE. The CDR3, as DNA: TGTGCCAGCAGCGGGAGGGACAGGGCATCCTACGAGCAGTACTTC. As protein: CASSGRDRASYEQYF.

The chain combines TRBV18 with TRBJ2-3; 10 nucleotides match TRBD1. V shed 2 bases and J 4 bases; nucleotides not matched to a gene: 6. The CDR3 is 16 amino acids. Germline values: CDR1 KGHSH, CDR2 LQKENI. CDR3 loop: CASSPTRQGASDTQYF. In DNA form, the CDR3 reads TGTGCCAGCTCACCAACGCGACAGGGGGCATCAGATACGCAGTATTTT.

The chain couples TRBV3-1 (or the pseudogene TRBV3-2) to TRBJ1-1; TRBD1 is a possible D gene (6 bases). Germline lookup yields CDR1 LGHDT and CDR2 YNNKEL (reference sequence). CDR3 size: 16 residues. Trimming cost V 3 bases and J 1 base, with 15 bases left between them. CDR3 DNA: TGTGCCAGCAGCCATCAGGGAAGGGGGGGGAACACTGAAGCTTTCTTT. Protein sequence: CASSHQGRGGNTEAFF.

This sequence joins TRBV2 and TRBJ1-1; TRBD1 matches at 7 bases. Germline loops: CDR1 SNHLY, CDR2 FYNNEI. The V segment lost 6 bases and the J segment 5 bases; nucleotides outside the gene matches: 3. The CDR3 has 12 residues. CDR3 amino acids: CASRSQGTEAFF. The DNA of the CDR3 is TGTGCCAGCAGGTCACAGGGGACTGAAGCTTTCTTT.

The chain carries TRBV7-2 and TRBJ2-7, with 7 bases that match TRBD2. J lost 2 bases, V lost 5 bases, and 12 bases had no gene match. Germline CDR1 reads SGHTA; CDR2 reads FQGNSA. The length of the CDR3 is 16 residues. Here the CDR3 reads CASSEIREALTYEQYF. CDR3 bases: TGTGCCAGCAGCGAAATCCGGGAGGCCCTAACCTACGAGCAGTACTTC.

Here the CDR3 reads CASSRSGYNSPLHF. DNA for the CDR3: TGTGCCAGCAGCCGGTCAGGTTATAATTCACCCCTCCACTTT. V gene TRBV3-1 (or the pseudogene TRBV3-2) combines with J gene TRBJ1-6; D unclear. Germline V gene data show CDR1 as LGHDT and CDR2 as YNNKEL (reference sequence). The length of the CDR3 is 14 residues. The V and J ends lost 4 bases and 4 bases respectively, with 8 bases between them.

With respect to this clone: Other DNA sequences of this sample code for an identical CDR3. This rearrangement joins TRBV2 to TRBJ2-7, with no clear D. Per the germline V gene, CDR1 is SNHLY and CDR2 is FYNNEI. V was shortened by 6 bases and J by 4 bases, with 7 bases between the two germline ends. The CDR3 loop spans 11 amino acids. The CDR3 reads CASSLLYEQYF. CDR3 nucleotides: TGTGCCAGCAGCTTGTTGTACGAGCAGTACTTC.

The sample holds a few counts of this clone. This chain connects TRBV18 to TRBJ2-7, with TRBD1 as a possible D gene (6 bases). This CDR3 is 13 amino acids long. Trimming stripped 5 bases from V and 2 bases from J, with 10 bases between. Germline V gene data show CDR1 as KGHSH and CDR2 as LQKENI. The CDR3 sequence: CASSSGQTYEQYF. In DNA form, the CDR3 reads TGTGCCAGCTCATCCGGACAGACCTACGAGCAGTACTTC.

Written as DNA, the CDR3 is TGTGCCACCTCGACTAGCGGAACAGATACGCAGTATTTT. This translates into CATSTSGTDTQYF. V and J are TRBV7-9 and TRBJ2-3; TRBD2 aligns across 9 bases. V dropped 10 bases and J dropped 3; count of bases not matched to a gene: 5. CDR1 is SEHNR, CDR2 FQNEAQ, per germline (reference sequence). This CDR3 is 13 amino acids long.